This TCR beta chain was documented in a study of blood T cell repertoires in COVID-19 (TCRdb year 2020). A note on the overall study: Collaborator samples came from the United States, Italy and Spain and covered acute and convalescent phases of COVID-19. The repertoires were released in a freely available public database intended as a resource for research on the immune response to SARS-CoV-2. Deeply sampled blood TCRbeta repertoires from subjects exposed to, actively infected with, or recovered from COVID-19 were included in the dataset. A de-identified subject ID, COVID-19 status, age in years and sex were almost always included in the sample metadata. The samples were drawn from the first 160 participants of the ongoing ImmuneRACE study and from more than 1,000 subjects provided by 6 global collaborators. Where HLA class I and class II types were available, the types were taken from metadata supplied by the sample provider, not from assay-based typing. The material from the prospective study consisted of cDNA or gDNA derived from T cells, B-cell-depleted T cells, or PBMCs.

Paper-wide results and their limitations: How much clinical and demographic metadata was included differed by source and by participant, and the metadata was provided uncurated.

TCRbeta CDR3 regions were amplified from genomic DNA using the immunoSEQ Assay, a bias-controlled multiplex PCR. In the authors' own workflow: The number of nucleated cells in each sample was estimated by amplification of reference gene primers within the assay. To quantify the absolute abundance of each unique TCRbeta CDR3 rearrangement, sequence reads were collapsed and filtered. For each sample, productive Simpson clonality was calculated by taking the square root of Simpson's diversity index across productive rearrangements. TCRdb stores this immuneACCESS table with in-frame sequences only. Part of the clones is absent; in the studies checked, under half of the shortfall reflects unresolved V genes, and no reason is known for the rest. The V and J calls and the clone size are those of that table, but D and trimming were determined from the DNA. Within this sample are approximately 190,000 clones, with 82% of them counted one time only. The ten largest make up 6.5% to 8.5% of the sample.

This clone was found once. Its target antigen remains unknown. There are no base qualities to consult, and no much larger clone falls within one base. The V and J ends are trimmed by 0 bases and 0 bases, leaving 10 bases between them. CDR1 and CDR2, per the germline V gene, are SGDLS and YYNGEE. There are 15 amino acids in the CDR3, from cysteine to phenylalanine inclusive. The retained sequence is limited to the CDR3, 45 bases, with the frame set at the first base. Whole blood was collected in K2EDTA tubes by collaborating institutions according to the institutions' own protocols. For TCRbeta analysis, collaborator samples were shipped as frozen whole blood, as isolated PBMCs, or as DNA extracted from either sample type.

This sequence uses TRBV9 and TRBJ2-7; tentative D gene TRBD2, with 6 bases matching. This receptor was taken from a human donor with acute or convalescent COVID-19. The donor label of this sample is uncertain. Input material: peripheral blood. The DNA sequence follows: TGTGCCAGCAGCGTAGAATCGGGAGTCTCCTACGAGCAGTACTTC. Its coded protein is CASSVESGVSYEQYF.